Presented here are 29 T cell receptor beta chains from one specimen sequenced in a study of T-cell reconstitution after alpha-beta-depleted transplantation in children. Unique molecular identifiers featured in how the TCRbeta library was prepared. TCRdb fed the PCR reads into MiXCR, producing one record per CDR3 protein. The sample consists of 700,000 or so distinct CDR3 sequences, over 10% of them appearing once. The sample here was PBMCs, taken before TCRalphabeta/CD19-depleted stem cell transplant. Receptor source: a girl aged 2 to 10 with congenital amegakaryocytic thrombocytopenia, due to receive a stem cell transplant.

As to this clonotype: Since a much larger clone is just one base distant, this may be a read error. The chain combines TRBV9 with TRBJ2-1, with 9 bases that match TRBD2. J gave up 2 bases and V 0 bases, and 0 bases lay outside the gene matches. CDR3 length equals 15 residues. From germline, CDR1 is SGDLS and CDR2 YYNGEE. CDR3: CASSVVAGAYNEQFF. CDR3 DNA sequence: TGTGCCAGCAGCGTAGTAGCGGGAGCCTACAATGAGCAGTTCTTC.

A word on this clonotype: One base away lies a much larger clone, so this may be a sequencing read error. CDR3 protein: CSALVTSGQRRNEQFF. In DNA, the CDR3 is TGCAGTGCCCTGGTGACCTCGGGCCAAAGGCGCAATGAGCAGTTCTTC. This sequence joins TRBV20-1 and TRBJ2-1, with D uncertain. V lost 6 bases and J 6 bases, leaving 24 bases between the germline ends. From germline, CDR1 is DFQATT and CDR2 SNEGSKA (reference sequence). The CDR3 totals 16 residues.

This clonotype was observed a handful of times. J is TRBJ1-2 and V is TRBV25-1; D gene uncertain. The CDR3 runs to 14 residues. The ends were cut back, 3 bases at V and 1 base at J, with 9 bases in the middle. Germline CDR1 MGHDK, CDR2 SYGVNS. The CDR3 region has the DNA TGTGCCAGCAGTGATTCCTCTGGTAACTATGGCTACACCTTC. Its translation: CASSDSSGNYGYTF.

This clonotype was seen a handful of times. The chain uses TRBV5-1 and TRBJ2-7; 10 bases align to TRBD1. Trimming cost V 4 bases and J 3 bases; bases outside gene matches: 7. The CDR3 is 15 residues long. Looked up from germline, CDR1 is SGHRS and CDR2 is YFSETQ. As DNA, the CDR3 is TGCGCCAGCAGCACCGGACAGGGGGTCGACTACGAGCAGTACTTC. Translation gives CASSTGQGVDYEQYF.

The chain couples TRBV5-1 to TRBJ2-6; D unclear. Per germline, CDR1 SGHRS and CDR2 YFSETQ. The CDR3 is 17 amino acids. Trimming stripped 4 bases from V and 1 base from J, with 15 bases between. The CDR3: CASSPPTFPSGANVLTF. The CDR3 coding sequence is TGCGCCAGCAGCCCACCGACATTCCCGTCTGGGGCCAACGTCCTGACTTTC. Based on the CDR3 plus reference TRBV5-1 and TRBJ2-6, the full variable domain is KAGVTQTPRYLIKTRGQQVTLSCSPISGHRSVSWYQQTPGQGLQFLFEYFSETQRNKGNFPGRFSGRQFSNSRSEMNVSTLELGDSALYLCASSPPTFPSGANVLTFGAGSRLTVL.

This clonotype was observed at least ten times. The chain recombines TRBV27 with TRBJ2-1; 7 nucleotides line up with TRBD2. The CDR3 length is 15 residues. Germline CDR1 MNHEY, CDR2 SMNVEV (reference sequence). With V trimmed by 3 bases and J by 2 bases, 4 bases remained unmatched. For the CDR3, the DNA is TGTGCCAGCAGTTTCGGCGGGAGCCCCTACAATGAGCAGTTCTTC. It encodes CASSFGGSPYNEQFF.

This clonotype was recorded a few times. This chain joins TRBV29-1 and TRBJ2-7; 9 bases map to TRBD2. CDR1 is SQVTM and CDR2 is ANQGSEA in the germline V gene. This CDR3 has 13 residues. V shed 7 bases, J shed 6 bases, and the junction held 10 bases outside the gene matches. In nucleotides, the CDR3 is TGCAGCGCGGATAGCGGGAGTGGCGGCGAGCAGTACTTC. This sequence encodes CSADSGSGGEQYF.

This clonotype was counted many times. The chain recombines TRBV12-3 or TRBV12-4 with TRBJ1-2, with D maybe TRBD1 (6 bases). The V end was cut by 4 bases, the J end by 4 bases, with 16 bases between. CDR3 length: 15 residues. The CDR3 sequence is CASSSYREVLYGYTF. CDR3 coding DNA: TGTGCCAGCAGTTCCTACAGGGAGGTTCTCTATGGCTACACCTTC.

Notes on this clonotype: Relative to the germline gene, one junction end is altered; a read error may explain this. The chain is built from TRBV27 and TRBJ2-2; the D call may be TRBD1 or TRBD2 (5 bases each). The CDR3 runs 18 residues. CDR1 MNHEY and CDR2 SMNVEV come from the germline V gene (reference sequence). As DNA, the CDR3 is TGTGCCAGCAGTTATCTAGTCTTTGGGGGACCGGGGACCGGGGAGCCGTTTTTT. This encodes CASSYLVFGGPGTGEPFF.

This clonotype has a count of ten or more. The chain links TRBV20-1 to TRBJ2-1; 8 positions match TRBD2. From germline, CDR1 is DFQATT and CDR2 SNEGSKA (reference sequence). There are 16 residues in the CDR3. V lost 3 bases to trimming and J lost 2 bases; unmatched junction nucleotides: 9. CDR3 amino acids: CSASPGLAATYNEQFF. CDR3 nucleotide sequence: TGCAGTGCTAGCCCTGGACTAGCCGCCACCTACAATGAGCAGTTCTTC.

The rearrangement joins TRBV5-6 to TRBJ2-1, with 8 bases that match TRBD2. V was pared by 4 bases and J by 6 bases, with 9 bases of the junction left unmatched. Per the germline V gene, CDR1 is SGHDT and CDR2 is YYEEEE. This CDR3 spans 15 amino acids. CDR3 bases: TGTGCCAGCAGCCCCCTGGGACTAGTGCGCAATGAGCAGTTCTTC. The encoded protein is CASSPLGLVRNEQFF.

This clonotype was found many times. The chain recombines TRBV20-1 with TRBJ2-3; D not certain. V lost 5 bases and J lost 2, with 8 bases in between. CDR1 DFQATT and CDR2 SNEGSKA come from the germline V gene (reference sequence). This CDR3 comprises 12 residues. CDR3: CSAPELTDTQYF. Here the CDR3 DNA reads TGCAGTGCTCCGGAGCTCACAGATACGCAGTATTTT.

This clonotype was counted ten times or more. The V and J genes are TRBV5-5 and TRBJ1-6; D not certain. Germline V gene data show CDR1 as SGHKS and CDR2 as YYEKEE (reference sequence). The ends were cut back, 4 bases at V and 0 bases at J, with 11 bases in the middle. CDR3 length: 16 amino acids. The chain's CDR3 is CASSPAGSSYNSPLHF. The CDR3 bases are TGTGCCAGCAGCCCAGCCGGGAGCTCCTATAATTCACCCCTCCACTTT.

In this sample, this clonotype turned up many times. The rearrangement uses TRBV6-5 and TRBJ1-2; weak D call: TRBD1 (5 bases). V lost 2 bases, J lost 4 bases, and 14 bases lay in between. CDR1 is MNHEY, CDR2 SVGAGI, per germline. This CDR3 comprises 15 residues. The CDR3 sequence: CASSYPGGGPYGYTF. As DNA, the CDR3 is TGTGCCAGCAGTTACCCGGGTGGGGGTCCCTATGGCTACACCTTC.

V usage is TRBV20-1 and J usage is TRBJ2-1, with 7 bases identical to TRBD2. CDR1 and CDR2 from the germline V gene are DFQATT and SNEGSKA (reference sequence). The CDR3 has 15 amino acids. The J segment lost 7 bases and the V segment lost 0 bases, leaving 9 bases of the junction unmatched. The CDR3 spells CSARDSESGINEQFF. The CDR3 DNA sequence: TGCAGTGCTAGAGATTCAGAGAGCGGGATAAATGAGCAGTTCTTC.

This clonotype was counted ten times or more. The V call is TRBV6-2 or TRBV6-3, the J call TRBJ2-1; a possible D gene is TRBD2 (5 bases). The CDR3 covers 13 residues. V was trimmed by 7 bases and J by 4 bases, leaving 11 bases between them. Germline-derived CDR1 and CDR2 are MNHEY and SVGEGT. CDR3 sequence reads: CASTDSGYNEQFF. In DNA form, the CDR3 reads TGTGCCAGCACCGATTCGGGATACAATGAGCAGTTCTTC.

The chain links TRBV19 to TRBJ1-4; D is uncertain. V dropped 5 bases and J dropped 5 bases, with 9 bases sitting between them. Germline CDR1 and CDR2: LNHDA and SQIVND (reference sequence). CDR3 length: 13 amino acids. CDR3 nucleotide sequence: TGTGCCAGTAGTGAGGAGAGCAATGAAAAACTGTTTTTT. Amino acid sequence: CASSEESNEKLFF.

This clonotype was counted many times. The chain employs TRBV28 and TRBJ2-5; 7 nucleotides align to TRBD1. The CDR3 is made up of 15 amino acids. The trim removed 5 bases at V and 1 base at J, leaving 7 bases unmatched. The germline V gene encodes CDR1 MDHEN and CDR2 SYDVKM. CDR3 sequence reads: CASSPGTDPQETQYF. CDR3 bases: TGTGCCAGCAGTCCAGGGACAGATCCCCAAGAGACCCAGTACTTC.

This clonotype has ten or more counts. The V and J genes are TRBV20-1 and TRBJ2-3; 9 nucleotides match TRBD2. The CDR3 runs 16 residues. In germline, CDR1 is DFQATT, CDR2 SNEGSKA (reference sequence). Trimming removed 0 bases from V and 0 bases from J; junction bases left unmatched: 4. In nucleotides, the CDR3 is TGCAGTGCTAGAGATGGACTAGCGCCCAGCACAGATACGCAGTATTTT. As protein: CSARDGLAPSTDTQYF.

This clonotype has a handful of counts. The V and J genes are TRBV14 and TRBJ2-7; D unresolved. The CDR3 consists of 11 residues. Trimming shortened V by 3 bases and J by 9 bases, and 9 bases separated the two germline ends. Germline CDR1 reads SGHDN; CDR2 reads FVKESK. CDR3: CASSHGSRQYF. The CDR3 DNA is TGTGCCAGCAGCCACGGCAGTCGGCAGTACTTC.

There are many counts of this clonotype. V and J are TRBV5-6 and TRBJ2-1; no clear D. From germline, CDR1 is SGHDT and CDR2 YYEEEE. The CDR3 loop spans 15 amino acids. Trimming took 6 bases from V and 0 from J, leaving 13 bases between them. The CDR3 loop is CASKNGFNSYNEQFF. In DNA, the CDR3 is TGTGCCAGCAAAAACGGGTTTAACTCCTACAATGAGCAGTTCTTC. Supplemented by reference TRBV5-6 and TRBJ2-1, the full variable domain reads DAGVTQSPTHLIKTRGQQVTLRCSPKSGHDTVSWYQQALGQGPQFIFQYYEEEERQRGNFPDRFSGHQFPNYSSELNVNALLLGDSALYLCASKNGFNSYNEQFFGPGTRLTVL.

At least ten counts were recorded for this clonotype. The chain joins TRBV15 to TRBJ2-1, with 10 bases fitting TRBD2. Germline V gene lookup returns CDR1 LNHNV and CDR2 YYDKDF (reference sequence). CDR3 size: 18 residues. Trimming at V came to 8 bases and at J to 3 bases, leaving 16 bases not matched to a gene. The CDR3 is CATESGLAGVGIYNEQFF. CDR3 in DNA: TGTGCCACCGAGAGCGGGCTAGCGGGAGTGGGGATCTACAATGAGCAGTTCTTC.

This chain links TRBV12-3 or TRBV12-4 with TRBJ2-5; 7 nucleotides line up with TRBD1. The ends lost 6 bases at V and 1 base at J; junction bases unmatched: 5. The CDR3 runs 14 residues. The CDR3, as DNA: TGTGCCAGCAGAGGGACAGCATCCCAAGAGACCCAGTACTTC. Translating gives CASRGTASQETQYF.

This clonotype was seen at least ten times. CDR3 in DNA: TGCGCCAGCAGTGAGTACCAAATGGGTTTTAACGAGCAGTACTTC. The encoded protein is CASSEYQMGFNEQYF. The chain carries TRBV10-2 and TRBJ2-7; D remains ambiguous. The V end lost 1 base, the J end lost 5 bases, and 15 bases lay between the germline ends. Germline values: CDR1 WSHSY, CDR2 SAAADI. The CDR3 totals 15 residues.

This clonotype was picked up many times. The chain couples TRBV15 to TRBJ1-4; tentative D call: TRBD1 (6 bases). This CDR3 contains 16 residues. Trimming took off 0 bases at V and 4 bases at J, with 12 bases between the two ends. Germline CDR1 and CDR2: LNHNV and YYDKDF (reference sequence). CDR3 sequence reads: CATSRERTVLNEKLFF. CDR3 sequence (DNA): TGTGCCACCAGCAGAGAAAGGACAGTCCTTAATGAAAAACTGTTTTTT.

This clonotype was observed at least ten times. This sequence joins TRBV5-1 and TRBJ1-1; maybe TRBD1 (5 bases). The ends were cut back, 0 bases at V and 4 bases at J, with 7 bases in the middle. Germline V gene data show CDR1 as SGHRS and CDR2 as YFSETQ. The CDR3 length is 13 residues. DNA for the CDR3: TGCGCCAGCAGCTTGGCCACAGGCACTGAAGCTTTCTTT. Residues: CASSLATGTEAFF.

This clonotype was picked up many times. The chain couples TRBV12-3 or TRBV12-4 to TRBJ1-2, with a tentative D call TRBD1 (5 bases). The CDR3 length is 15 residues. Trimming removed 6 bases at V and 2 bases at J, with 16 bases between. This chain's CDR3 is CASRIGGGRNYGYTF. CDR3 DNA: TGTGCCAGCAGGATTGGGGGGGGTCGGAACTATGGCTACACCTTC.

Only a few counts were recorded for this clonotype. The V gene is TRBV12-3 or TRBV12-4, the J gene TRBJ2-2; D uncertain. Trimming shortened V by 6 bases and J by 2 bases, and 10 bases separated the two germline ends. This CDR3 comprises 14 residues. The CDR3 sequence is CASRSKINTGELFF. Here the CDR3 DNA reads TGTGCCAGCAGATCTAAAATCAACACCGGGGAGCTGTTTTTT.

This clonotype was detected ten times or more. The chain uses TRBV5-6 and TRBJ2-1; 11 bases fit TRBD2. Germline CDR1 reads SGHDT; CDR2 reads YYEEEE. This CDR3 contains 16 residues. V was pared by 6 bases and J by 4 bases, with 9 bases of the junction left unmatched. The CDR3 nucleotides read TGTGCCAGCATAGAGATAGCGGGAGGGGTTTACAATGAGCAGTTCTTC. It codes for CASIEIAGGVYNEQFF.